These 3 T cell receptor beta chains came from one sample sequenced in a study of a mutant IDH1 vaccine in newly diagnosed glioma. Sequencing was performed with immunoSEQ multiplex PCR; in TCRdb, only in-frame clones are kept and a portion is missing. The table lists 50,000 to 60,000 clones, 80% of them singletons. The time point is: week 23, last vaccination. A 20-mer mutant IDH1 peptide at 300 ug was injected subcutaneously with topical imiquimod. No antigens are known for them. Here the sequenced sample was PBMCs, taken from a glioma patient whose treatment included an IDH1 peptide vaccine. Receptors originate from a man aged 40-50 years with glioma.

The gene calls are TRBV6-5 and TRBJ1-2; weak D call: TRBD1 (5 bases). Germline V gives CDR1 MNHEY, CDR2 SVGAGI. Deletions cut 2 bases from V and 7 bases from J, with 11 bases between. This CDR3 region has 13 residues. CDR3 residues: CASSYGARSGYTF. Written as DNA, the CDR3 is TGTGCCAGCAGTTACGGGGCCAGGAGTGGCTACACCTTC.

The chain is built from TRBV15 and TRBJ1-1; 8 bases align to TRBD1. The germline gives CDR1 LNHNV, CDR2 YYDKDF (reference sequence). This CDR3 has 14 residues. Trimming at V came to 5 bases and at J to 5 bases, leaving 7 bases not matched to a gene. CDR3 loop: CATSLRTGRTEAFF. The CDR3, as DNA: TGTGCCACCAGCCTCCGGACAGGGCGGACTGAAGCTTTCTTT.

The V gene is TRBV5-1, the J gene TRBJ2-2; a possible D gene is TRBD2 (7 bases). Trimming cost V 4 bases and J 4 bases, with 14 bases left between them. Germline V gene sequence: CDR1 SGHRS, CDR2 YFSETQ. CDR3 length equals 15 residues. The DNA of the CDR3 is TGCGCCAGCAGCCACGGGGGGCCTGGCACCGGGGAGCTGTTTTTT. Protein product: CASSHGGPGTGELFF.